This entry concerns a single T cell receptor beta chain. This specimen comes from a study of CD8 T cells in Susac syndrome. Trimming shortened V by 3 bases and J by 2 bases, and 15 bases separated the two germline ends. The V gene's germline CDR1 is SGHRS and CDR2 YFSETQ. The CDR3 totals 15 residues. With random hexamers, reverse transcription was performed on about 0.5 to 1 ug of RNA. TCR beta CDR3 was amplified by immunoSEQ covering 54 Vbeta and 13 Jbeta. TCRdb processed the immunoSEQ multiplex PCR reads anew with MiXCR; each CDR3 protein has one entry. Of about 150,000 distinct CDR3 sequences listed, 85% to 95% were seen once; the top ten hold roughly 0.19%.

Material: CD8+ T cells from PBMCs. The sequence came from a human donor with multiple sclerosis. The chain links TRBV5-1 to TRBJ2-7; unclear D gene. The CDR3 sequence: CASSSQTSGAYEQYF. Here the CDR3 DNA reads TGCGCCAGCAGCTCCCAGACGTCAGGCGCCTACGAGCAGTACTTC.